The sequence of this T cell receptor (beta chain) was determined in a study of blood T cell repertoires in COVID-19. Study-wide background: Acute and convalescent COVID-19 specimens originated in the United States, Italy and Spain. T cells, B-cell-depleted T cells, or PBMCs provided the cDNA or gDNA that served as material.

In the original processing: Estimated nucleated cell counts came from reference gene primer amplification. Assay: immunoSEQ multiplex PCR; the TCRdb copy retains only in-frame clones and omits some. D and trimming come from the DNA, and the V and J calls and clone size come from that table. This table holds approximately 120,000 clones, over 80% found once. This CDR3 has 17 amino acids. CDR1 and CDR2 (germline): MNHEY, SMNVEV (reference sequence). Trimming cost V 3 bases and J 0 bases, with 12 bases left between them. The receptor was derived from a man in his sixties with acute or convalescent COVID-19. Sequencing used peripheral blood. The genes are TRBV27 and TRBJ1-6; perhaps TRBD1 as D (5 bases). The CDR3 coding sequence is TGTGCCAGCAGTTTGAAGGGGTCGAGCTCCTATAATTCACCCCTCCACTTT. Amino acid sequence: CASSLKGSSSYNSPLHF.